This TCR beta chain appears in the sequencing data of a study of response to subunit inactivated influenza vaccine listed by TCRdb under 2018. Regarding the study in general: The study used deep quantitative T cell receptor repertoire profiling to track responses to a trivalent subunit inactivated influenza vaccine.

Turning to this clonotype: The antigen it recognizes is unknown. The record has no base qualities; no much larger clone is one base away.

CDR1 and CDR2 are drawn from the germline V gene (reference sequence): DFQATT, SNEGSKA. From the cysteine through the phenylalanine, the CDR3 covers 14 amino acids. Left in the record is the CDR3 DNA by itself, 42 bases read in frame from the first base. Cut back by 6 bases and 0 bases, the V and J ends lie 13 bases apart. Study-wide conclusions, independent of this receptor: It was suggested by the authors that each seasonal influenza vaccination may recruit only a limited number of new T cells.

Library preparation employed RT-PCR. Instrument used: Illumina HiSeq 2500. TCRdb took the public reads, trimmed them with fastp at Q25, ran MiXCR for clone calling and kept in-frame beta chains. Each entry merges the rows of one CDR3 protein and shows their most common DNA and genes. The sample has about 520,000 distinct CDR3 sequences on record, approximately 24% of them singletons. The ten most abundant clones make up under 2.5% of the sample. The clonotype comes from a middle-aged man who received an inactivated influenza vaccine. Donor details come from another sample of the same person, matched by shared clones. Sample: CD4+ T cells sorted from PBMCs, taken 5 days after vaccination. This receptor chain uses TRBV20-1 and TRBJ2-3; no D gene call is confident. The nucleotide sequence reads as follows: TGCAGTGCATCTGGACCAATTAGCACAGATACGCAGTATTTT. This encodes CSASGPISTDTQYF.